The present entry profiles one T cell receptor (beta chain) with its context. This sample was included in a study of blood T cell repertoires in COVID-19. For the study at large: COVID-19 samples, acute and convalescent, were from the United States, Italy and Spain. From T cells, B-cell-depleted T cells, or PBMCs came the material, which was cDNA or gDNA.

Methods used by the authors: Estimated nucleated cell counts came from reference gene primer amplification. Produced via immunoSEQ multiplex PCR; TCRdb's table is partial and in-frame only. D and trimming come from the DNA, and the V and J calls and clone size come from that table. The repertoire has more than 35,000 clones, nearly 90% of them found once; the top ten carry roughly 32%. Germline V CDR1 and CDR2: MNHEY, SVGAGI. Germline trimming cut 1 base from V and 1 base from J; bases unmatched to any gene: 3. This CDR3 is built from 15 residues. The J gene is TRBJ1-1, the V gene TRBV6-5, with TRBD1 matching 7 bases. The sequencing input was peripheral blood. This receptor was identified in a man between 65 and 85 years old with active COVID-19. CDR3 sequence reads: CASSYLDRTNTEAFF. CDR3 coding DNA: TGTGCCAGCAGTTACTTGGACAGGACGAACACTGAAGCTTTCTTT.